Sequencing of this TCR beta chain was carried out in a study of shared clonotypes between healthy human individuals. This clone was observed once. Trimming stripped 4 bases from V and 1 base from J, with 9 bases between. The CDR3 runs 14 residues. The germline V gene encodes CDR1 SGHRS and CDR2 YFSETQ. The data were produced by immunoSEQ multiplex PCR, yet TCRdb's version contains in-frame clones alone and is incomplete. Of 850,000 to 1,200,000 clones in the sample, around 75% were seen once. The chain recombines TRBV5-1 with TRBJ2-1; D assignment may be TRBD1 or TRBD2 (5 bases each). The sample consisted of memory CD4+ T cells sorted from blood. The subset was: CD45RA-negative fraction. The clonotype was recovered from a man aged 18 to 30 in good health. CDR3 region: CASSEGRSYNEQFF. The CDR3 bases are TGCGCCAGCAGCGAGGGACGGTCCTACAATGAGCAGTTCTTC.